The source of this T cell receptor beta chain is a study of blood T cell repertoires in COVID-19. About the study: PBMCs, B-cell-depleted T cells, or T cells were the source of the cDNA or gDNA that made up the material.

This CDR3 is built from 12 residues. Trimming shortened V by 0 bases and J by 7 bases, and 6 bases separated the two germline ends. CDR1 SGHNT and CDR2 YENEEA come from the germline V gene. As handled by the study authors: Estimation of nucleated cell counts was performed using reference gene primer amplification. Clones were read by immunoSEQ multiplex PCR, and TCRdb kept only the in-frame ones, dropping some. V and J calls and clone size follow that table, whereas D and trimming were derived from the DNA. The sample lists about 260,000 clones, around 87% occurring once. Specimen: peripheral blood. The sequence came from a woman aged 60-75 years with COVID-19, enrolled during active disease. This chain uses TRBV11-3 with TRBJ1-1; no reliable D call. The CDR3 spells CASSLEGSEAFF. The CDR3 coding sequence is TGTGCCAGCAGCTTAGAGGGCAGTGAAGCTTTCTTT.